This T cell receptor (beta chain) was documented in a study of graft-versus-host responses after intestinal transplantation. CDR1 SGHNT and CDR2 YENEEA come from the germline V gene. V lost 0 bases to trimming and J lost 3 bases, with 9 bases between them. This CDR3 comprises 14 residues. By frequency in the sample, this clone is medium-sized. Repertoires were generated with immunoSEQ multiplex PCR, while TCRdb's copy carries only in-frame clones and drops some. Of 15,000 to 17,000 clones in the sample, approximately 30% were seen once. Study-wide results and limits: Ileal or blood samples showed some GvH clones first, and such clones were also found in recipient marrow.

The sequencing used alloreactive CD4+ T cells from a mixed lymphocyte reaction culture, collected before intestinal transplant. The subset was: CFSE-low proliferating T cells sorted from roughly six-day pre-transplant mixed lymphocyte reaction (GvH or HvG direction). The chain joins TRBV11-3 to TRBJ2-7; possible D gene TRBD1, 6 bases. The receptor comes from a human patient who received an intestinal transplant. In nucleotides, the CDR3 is TGTGCCAGCAGCTTAGATGGACAGAACTACGAGCAGTACTTC. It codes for CASSLDGQNYEQYF.